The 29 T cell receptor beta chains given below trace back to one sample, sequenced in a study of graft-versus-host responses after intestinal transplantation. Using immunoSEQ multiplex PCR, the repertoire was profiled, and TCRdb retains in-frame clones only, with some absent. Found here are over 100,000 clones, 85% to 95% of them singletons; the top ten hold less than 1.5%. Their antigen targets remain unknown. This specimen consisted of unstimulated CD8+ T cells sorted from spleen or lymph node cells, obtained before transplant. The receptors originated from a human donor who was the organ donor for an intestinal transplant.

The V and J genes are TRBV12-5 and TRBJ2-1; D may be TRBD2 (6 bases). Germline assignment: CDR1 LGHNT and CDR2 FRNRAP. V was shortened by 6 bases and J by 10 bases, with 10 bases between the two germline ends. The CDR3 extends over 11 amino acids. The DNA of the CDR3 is TGTGCTAGTGGAAAGGCGGGGGAGCAGTTCTTC. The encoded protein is CASGKAGEQFF.

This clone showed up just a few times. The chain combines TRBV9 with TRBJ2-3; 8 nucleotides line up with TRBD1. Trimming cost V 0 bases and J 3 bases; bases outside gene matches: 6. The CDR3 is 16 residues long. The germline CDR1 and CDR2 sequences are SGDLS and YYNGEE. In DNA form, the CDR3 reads TGTGCCAGCAGCGTAGATCGCAGGGGGCTGACAGATACGCAGTATTTT. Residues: CASSVDRRGLTDTQYF.

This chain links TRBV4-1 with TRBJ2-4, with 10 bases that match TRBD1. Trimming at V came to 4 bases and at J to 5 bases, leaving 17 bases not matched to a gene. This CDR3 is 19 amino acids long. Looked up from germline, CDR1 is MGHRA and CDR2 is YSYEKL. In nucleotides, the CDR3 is TGCGCCAGCAGCCCGGGACAGGGGATCAATCTTAGCGAGCAAAACATTCAGTACTTC. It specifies CASSPGQGINLSEQNIQYF.

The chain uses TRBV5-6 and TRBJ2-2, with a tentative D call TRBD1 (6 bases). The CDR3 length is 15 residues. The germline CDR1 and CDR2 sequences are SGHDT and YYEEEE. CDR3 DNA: TGTGTTAGCAGCCAAGGGGGTACTTACACCGGGGAGCTGTTTTTT. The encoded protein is CVSSQGGTYTGELFF.

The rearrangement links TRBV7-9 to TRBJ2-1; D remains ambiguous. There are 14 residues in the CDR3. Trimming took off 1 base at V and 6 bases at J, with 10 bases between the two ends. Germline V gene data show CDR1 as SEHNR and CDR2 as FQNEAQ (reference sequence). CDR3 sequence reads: CASSLEVSSNEQFF. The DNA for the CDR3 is TGTGCCAGCAGCTTAGAGGTCAGTTCCAATGAGCAGTTCTTC.

The CDR3: CASSLFYSGGGSYNEQFF. The CDR3 DNA sequence: TGTGCCAGCAGCTTGTTCTATAGTGGCGGGGGCTCCTACAATGAGCAGTTCTTC. The gene calls are TRBV5-6 and TRBJ2-1; 7 bases fit TRBD2. J gave up 0 bases and V 1 base, and 10 bases lay outside the gene matches. Per the germline V gene, CDR1 is SGHDT and CDR2 is YYEEEE. The CDR3 contains 18 residues.

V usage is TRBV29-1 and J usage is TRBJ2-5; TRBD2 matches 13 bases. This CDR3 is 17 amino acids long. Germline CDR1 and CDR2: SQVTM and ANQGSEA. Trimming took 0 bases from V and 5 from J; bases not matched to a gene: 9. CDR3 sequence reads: CSVEEVLAGGTSETQYF. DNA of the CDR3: TGCAGCGTTGAAGAAGTACTAGCGGGAGGGACGTCGGAGACCCAGTACTTC.

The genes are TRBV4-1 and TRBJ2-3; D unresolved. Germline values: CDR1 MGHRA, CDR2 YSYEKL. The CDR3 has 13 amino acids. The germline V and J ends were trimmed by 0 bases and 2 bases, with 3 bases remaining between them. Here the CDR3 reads CASSQEYTDTQYF. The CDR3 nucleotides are TGCGCCAGCAGCCAAGAGTACACAGATACGCAGTATTTT.

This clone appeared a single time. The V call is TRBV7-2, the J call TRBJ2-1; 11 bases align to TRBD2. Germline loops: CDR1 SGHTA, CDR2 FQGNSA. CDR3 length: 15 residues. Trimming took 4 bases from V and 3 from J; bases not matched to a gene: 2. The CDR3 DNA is TGTGCCAGCAGCTACGGACTAGCGGGCTACAATGAGCAGTTCTTC. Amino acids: CASSYGLAGYNEQFF.

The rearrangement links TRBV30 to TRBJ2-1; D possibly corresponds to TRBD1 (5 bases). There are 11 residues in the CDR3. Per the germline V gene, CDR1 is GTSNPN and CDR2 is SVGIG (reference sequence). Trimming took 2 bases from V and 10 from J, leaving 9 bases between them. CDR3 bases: TGTGCCTGGAGTCTGGGGCGGGAGCAGTTCTTC. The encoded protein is CAWSLGREQFF.

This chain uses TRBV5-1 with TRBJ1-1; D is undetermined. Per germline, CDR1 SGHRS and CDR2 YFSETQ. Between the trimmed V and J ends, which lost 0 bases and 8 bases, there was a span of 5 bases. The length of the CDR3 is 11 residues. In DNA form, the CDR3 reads TGCGCCAGCAGCTTGGGAAGGGAAGCTTTCTTT. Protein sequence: CASSLGREAFF.

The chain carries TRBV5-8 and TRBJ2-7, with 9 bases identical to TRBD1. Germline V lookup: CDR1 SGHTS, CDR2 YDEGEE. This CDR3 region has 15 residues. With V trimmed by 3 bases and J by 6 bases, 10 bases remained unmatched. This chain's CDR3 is CASSSGTGNILEQYF. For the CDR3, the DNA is TGTGCCAGCAGCTCGGGGACAGGGAATATTCTCGAGCAGTACTTC.

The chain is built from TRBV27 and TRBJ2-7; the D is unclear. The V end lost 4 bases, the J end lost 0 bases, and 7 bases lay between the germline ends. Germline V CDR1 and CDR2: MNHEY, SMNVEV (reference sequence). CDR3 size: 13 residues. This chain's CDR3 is CASSSPLSYEQYF. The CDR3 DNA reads TGTGCCAGCAGTTCGCCCCTCTCCTACGAGCAGTACTTC.

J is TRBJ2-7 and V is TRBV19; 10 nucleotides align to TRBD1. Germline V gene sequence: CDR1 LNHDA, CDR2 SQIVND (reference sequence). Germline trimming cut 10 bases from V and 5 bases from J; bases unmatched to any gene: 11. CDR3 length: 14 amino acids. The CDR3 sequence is CATPGGTGADEQYF. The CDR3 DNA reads TGTGCCACCCCGGGAGGGACAGGGGCGGACGAGCAGTACTTC.

CDR3 sequence (DNA): TGTGCCAGCAGTTTAGGCCTAGCGGGAGGGGCGGAGACCCAGTACTTC. Its protein product is CASSLGLAGGAETQYF. This sequence joins TRBV28 and TRBJ2-5; 12 bases align to TRBD2. This CDR3 contains 16 residues. Per the germline V gene, CDR1 is MDHEN and CDR2 is SYDVKM. V lost 2 bases, J lost 5 bases, and 6 bases stayed unmatched.

CDR3 sequence: CASSPGQQETQYF. The CDR3 DNA reads TGTGCCAGCTCACCAGGACAGCAAGAGACCCAGTACTTC. V and J are TRBV18 and TRBJ2-5, with D perhaps TRBD1 (6 bases). Trimming stripped 2 bases from V and 2 bases from J, with 6 bases between. Germline CDR1 reads KGHSH; CDR2 reads LQKENI. The CDR3 totals 13 residues.

This chain's CDR3 is CATSRASGLSQETQYF. In nucleotides, the CDR3 is TGTGCCACCAGCAGAGCCTCCGGACTATCCCAAGAGACCCAGTACTTC. The chain uses TRBV15 and TRBJ2-5, with D possibly TRBD2 on 6 matching bases. CDR1 is LNHNV, CDR2 YYDKDF, per germline (reference sequence). Trimming took off 1 base at V and 1 base at J, with 13 bases between the two ends. The CDR3 runs 16 residues.

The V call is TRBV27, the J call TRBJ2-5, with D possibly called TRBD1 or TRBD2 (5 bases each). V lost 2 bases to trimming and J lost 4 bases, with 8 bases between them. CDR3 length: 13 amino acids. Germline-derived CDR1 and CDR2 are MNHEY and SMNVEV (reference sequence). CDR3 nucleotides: TGTGCCAGCAGTTTAGGGGGTTCAGAGACCCAGTACTTC. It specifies CASSLGGSETQYF.

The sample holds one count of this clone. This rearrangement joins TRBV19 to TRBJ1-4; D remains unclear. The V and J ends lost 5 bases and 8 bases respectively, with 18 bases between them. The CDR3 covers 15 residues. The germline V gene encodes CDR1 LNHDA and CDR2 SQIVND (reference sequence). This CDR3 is CASSRFVGIEEKLFF. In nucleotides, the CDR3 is TGTGCCAGTAGTCGTTTTGTGGGGATTGAGGAAAAACTGTTTTTT.

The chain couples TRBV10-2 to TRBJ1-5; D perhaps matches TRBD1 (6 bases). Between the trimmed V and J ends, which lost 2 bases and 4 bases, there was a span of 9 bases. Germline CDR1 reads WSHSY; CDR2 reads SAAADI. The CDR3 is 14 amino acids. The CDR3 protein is CASSEVGANQPQHF. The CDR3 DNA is TGCGCCAGCAGTGAGGTGGGGGCGAATCAGCCCCAGCATTTT.

CDR3 amino acids: CASSLYGNEQFF. As DNA, the CDR3 is TGTGCCAGCAGCTTATATGGCAATGAGCAGTTCTTC. The chain carries TRBV11-2 and TRBJ2-1; no clear D. Germline values: CDR1 SGHAT, CDR2 FQNNGV. V was pared by 2 bases and J by 6 bases, with 5 bases between. The CDR3 sequence is 12 residues long.

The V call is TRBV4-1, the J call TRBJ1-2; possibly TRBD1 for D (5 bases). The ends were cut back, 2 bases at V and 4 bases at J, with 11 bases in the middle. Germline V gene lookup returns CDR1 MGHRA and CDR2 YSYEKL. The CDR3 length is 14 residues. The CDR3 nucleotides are TGCGCCAGCAGCCAACCAGGGTCGGGCTATGGCTACACCTTC. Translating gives CASSQPGSGYGYTF.

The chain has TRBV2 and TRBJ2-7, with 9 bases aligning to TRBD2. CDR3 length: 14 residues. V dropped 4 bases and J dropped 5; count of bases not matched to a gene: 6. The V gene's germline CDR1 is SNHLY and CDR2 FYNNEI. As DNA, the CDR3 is TGTGCCAGCAGTGCCGCTAGCGGGACCGACGAGCAGTACTTC. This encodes CASSAASGTDEQYF.

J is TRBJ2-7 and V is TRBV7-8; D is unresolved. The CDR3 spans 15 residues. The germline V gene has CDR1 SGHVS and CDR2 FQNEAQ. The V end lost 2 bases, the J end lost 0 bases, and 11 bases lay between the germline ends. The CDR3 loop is CASSLQNRTSYEQYF. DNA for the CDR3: TGTGCCAGCAGCTTACAGAACAGAACCTCCTACGAGCAGTACTTC.

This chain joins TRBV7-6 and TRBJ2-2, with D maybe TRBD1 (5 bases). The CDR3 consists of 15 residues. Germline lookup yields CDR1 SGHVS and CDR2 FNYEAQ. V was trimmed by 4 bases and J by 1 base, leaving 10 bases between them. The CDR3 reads CASSSGQGNTGELFF. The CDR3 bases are TGTGCCAGCAGCTCCGGACAAGGGAACACCGGGGAGCTGTTTTTT.

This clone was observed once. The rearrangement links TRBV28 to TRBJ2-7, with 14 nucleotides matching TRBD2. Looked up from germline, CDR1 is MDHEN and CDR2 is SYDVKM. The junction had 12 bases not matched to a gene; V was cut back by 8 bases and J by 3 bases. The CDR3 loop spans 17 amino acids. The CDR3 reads CASSFRLAGGPDYEQYF. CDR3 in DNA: TGTGCCAGCTCCTTTAGACTAGCGGGAGGGCCTGACTACGAGCAGTACTTC.

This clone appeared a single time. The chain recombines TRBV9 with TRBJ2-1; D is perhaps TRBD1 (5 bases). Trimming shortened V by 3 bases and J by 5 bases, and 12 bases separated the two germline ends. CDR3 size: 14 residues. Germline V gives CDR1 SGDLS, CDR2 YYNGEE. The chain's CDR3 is CASSGNRRDNEQFF. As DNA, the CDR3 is TGTGCCAGCAGCGGTAATCGCAGGGACAATGAGCAGTTCTTC.

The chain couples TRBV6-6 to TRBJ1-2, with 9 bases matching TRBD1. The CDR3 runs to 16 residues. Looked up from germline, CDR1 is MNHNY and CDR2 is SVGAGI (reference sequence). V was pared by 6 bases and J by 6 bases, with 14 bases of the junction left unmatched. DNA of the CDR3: TGTGCCAGCAGCCCAGCACCCGGGACAGGGAGCCATGGCTACACCTTC. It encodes CASSPAPGTGSHGYTF.

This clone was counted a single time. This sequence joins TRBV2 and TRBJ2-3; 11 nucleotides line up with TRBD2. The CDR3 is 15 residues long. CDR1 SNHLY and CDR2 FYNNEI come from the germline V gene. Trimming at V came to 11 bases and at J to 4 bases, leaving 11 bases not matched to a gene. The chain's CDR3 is CAVLTSGRMADTQYF. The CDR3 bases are TGTGCCGTCCTAACTAGCGGGAGAATGGCAGATACGCAGTATTTT.